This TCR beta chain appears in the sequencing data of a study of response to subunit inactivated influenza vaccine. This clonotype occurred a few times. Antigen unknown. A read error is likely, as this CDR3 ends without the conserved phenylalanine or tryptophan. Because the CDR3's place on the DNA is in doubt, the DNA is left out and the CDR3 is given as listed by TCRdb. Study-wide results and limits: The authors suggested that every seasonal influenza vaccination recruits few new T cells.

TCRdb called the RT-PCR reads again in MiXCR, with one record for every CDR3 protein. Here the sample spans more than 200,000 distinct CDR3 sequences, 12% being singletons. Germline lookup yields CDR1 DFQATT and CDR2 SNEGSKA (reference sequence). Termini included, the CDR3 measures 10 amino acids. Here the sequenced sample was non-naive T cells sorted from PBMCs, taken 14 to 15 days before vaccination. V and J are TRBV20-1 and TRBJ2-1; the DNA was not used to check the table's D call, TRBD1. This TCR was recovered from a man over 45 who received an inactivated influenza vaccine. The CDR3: CSARGRDRYI.